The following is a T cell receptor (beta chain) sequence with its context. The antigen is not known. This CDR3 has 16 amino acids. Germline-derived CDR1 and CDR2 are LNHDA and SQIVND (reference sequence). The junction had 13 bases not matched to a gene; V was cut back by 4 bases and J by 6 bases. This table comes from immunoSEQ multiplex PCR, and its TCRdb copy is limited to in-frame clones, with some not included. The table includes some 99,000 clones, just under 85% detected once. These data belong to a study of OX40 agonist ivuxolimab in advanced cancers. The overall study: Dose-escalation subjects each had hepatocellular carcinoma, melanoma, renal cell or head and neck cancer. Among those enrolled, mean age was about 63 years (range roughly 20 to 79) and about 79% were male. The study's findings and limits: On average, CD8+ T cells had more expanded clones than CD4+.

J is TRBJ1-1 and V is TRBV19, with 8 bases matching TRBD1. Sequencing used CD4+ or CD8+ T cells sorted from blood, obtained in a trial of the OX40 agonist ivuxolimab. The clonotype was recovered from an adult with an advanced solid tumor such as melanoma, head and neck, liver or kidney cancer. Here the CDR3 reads CASSNPLGRGHPEAFF. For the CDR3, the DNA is TGTGCCAGTAGTAACCCCCTCGGCAGGGGGCACCCTGAAGCTTTCTTT.